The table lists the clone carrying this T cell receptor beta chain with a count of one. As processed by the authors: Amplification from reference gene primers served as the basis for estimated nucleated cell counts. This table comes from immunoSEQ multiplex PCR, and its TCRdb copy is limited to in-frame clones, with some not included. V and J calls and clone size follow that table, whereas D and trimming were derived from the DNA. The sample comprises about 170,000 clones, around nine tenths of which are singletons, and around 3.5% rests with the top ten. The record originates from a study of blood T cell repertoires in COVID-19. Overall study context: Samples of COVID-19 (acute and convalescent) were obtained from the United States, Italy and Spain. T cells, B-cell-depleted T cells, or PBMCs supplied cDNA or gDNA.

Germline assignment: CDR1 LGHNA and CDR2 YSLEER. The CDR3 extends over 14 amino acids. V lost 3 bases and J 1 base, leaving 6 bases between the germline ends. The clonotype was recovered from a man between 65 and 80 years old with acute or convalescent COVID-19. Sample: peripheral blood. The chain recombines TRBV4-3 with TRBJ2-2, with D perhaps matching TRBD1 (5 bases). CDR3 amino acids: CASSHGQNTGELFF. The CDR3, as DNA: TGCGCCAGCAGCCACGGACAGAACACCGGGGAGCTGTTTTTT.